What follows describes a single T cell receptor beta chain. What it binds is unknown. Sequencing used immunoSEQ multiplex PCR; TCRdb keeps in-frame clones, though not all of them. Of around 450,000 clones listed, roughly nine tenths are singletons. The sample belongs to a study of Ad26.COV2.S vaccination and SARS-CoV-2 variants. Notes on the study in general: Total responses of T cells may have been underestimated by the analyses of TCR breadth and depth. Compared with placebo recipients, vaccine recipients had higher spike-specific TCR breadth.

The treatment here: about 20 received Ad26.COV2.S at low or high dose, single or two shots; about 5 received placebo; per-sample allocation not given. Collection of the samples took place on day 63 after the first injection of vaccine or placebo. The sample was peripheral blood, taken in a trial of Ad26.COV2.S vaccine versus placebo. This TCR was sampled from a person between 18 and 60 years old who received the Ad26.COV2.S COVID-19 vaccine or a placebo.

CDR3 sequence reads: CASSPGTGMGYTF. The CDR3 DNA follows: TGCGCCAGCAGTCCCGGGACAGGGATGGGCTACACCTTC. V usage is TRBV10-2 and J usage is TRBJ1-2; 9 bases map to TRBD1. Germline V CDR1 and CDR2: WSHSY, SAAADI. The CDR3 runs to 13 residues. J lost 8 bases, V lost 5 bases, and 6 bases had no gene match.